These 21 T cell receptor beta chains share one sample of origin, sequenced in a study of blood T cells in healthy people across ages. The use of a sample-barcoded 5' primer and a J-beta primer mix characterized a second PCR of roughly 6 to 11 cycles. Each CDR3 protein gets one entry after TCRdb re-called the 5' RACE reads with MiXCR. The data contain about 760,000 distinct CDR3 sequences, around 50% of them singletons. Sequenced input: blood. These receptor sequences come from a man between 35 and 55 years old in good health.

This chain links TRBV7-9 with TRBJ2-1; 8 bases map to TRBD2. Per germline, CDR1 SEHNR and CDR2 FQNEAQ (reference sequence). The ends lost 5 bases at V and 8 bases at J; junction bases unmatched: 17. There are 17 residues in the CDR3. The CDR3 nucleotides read TGTGCCAGCAGCCCCTCAATCCGAGCGGGAGTTCGGTATGAGCAGTTCTTC. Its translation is CASSPSIRAGVRYEQFF.

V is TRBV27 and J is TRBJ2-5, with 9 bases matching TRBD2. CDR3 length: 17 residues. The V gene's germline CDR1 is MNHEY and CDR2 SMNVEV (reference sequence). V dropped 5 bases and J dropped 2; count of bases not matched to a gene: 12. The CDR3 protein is CASSLLKSGGSQETQYF. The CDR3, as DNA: TGTGCCAGCAGTCTCCTCAAGAGCGGGGGGTCGCAAGAGACCCAGTACTTC.

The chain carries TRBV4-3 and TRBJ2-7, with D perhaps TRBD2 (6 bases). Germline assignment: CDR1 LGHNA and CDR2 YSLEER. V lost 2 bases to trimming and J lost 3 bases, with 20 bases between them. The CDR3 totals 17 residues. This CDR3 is CASSQSLAGGTSYEQYF. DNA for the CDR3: TGCGCCAGCAGCCAATCCCTCGCGGGCGGGACGAGCTACGAGCAGTACTTC.

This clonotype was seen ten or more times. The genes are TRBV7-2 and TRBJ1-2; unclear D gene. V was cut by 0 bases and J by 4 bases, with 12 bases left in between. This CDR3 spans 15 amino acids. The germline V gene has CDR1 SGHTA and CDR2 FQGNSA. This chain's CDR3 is CASSLASPIPYGYTF. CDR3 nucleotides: TGTGCCAGCAGCTTAGCCAGTCCCATTCCCTATGGCTACACCTTC.

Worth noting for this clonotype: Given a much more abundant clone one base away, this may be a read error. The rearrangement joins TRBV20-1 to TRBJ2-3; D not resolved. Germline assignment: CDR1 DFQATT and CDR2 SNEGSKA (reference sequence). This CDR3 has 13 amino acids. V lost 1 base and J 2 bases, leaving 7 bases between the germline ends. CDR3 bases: TGCAGTGCTAGAGTGCGCCTCACAGATACGCAGTATTTT. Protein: CSARVRLTDTQYF.

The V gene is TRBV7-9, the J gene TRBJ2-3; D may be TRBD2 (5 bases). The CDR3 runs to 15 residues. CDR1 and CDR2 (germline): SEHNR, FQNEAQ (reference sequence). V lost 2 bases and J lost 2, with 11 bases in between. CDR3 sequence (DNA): TGTGCCAGCAGCTTACTGGGGAGCAACACAGATACGCAGTATTTT. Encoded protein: CASSLLGSNTDTQYF.

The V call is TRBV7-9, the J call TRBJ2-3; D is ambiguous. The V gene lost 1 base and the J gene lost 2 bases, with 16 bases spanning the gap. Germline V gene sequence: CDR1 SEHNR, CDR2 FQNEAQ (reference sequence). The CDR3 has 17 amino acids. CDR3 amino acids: CASSLDRFARVTDTQYF. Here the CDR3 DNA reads TGTGCCAGCAGCTTAGATCGGTTTGCTAGAGTCACAGATACGCAGTATTTT.

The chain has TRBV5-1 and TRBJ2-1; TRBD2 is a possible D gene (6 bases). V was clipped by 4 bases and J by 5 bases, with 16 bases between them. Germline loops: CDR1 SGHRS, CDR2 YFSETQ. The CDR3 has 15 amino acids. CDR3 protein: CASSTTGSGDNEQFF. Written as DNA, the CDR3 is TGCGCCAGCAGCACGACCGGGAGCGGCGACAATGAGCAGTTCTTC.

The chain's CDR3 is CASTLPANIQYF. The CDR3 region has the DNA TGTGCCAGCACCCTCCCCGCAAACATTCAGTACTTC. The chain combines TRBV11-2 with TRBJ2-4; the D is unclear. CDR3 length: 12 residues. V was trimmed by 7 bases and J by 6 bases, leaving 10 bases between them. Germline CDR1 reads SGHAT; CDR2 reads FQNNGV.

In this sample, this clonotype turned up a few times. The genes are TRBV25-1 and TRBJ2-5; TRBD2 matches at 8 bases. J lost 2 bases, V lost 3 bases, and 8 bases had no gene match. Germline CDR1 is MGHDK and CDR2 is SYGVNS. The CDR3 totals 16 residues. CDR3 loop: CASSDTSGGLQETQYF. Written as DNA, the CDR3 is TGTGCCAGCAGTGATACAAGCGGGGGCCTTCAAGAGACCCAGTACTTC. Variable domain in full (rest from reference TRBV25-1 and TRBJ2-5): EADIYQTPRYLVIGTGKKITLECSQTMGHDKMYWYQQDPGMELHLIHYSYGVNSTEKGDLSSESTVSRIRTEHFPLTLESARPSHTSQYLCASSDTSGGLQETQYFGPGTRLLVL.

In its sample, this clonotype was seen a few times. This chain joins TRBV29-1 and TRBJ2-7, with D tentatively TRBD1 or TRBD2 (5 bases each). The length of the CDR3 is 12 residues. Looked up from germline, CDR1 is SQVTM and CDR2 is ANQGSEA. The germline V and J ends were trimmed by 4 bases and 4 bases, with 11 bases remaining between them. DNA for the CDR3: TGCAGCGTTGTGAGGGGACCGTACGAGCAGTACTTC. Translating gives CSVVRGPYEQYF.

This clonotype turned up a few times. The CDR3, as DNA: TGTGCCAGCAGTTACTCTACCGGAGGATTAGATACGCAGTATTTT. Its protein product is CASSYSTGGLDTQYF. J is TRBJ2-3 and V is TRBV6-2 or TRBV6-3; weak D call: TRBD2 (5 bases). Trimming took off 0 bases at V and 5 bases at J, with 12 bases between the two ends. This CDR3 comprises 15 residues. Per the germline V gene, CDR1 is MNHEY and CDR2 is SVGEGT.

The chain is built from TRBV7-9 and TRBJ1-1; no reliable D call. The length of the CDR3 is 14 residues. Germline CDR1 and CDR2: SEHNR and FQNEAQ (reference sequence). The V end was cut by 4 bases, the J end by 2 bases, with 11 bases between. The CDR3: CASSSQTQNTEAFF. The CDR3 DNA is TGTGCCAGCAGCTCCCAAACACAAAACACTGAAGCTTTCTTT.

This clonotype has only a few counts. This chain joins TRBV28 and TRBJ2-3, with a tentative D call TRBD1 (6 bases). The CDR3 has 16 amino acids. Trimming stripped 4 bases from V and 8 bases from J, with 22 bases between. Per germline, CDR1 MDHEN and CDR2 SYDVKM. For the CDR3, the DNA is TGTGCCAGCAGTTCAACCGGGACAATTAATCTGGTTACGCAGTATTTT. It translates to CASSSTGTINLVTQYF.

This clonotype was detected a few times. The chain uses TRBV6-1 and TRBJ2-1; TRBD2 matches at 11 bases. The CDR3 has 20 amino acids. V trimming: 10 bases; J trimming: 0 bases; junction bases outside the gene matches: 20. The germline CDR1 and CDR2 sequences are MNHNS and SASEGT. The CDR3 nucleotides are TGTGCCACCCAAACCGCCGGGACTAGCGGACCCCCACACTCCTACAATGAGCAGTTCTTC. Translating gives CATQTAGTSGPPHSYNEQFF.

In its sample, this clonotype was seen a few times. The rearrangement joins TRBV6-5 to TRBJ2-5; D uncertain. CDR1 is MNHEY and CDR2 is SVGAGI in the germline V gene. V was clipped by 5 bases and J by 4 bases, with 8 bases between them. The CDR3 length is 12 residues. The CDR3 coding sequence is TGTGCCAGCAGTACAATACGAGAGACCCAGTACTTC. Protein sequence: CASSTIRETQYF.

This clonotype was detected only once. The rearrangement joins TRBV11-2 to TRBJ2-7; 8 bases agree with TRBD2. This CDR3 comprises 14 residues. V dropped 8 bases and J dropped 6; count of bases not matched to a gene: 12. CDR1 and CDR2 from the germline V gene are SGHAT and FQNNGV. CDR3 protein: CASLPIRGGSEQYF. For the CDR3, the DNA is TGTGCCAGCCTCCCGATCCGGGGGGGATCCGAGCAGTACTTC.

The CDR3 sequence: CASSPPERERGETQYF. As DNA, the CDR3 is TGTGCCAGCTCACCACCTGAGCGGGAGAGGGGAGAGACCCAGTACTTC. The V gene is TRBV18, the J gene TRBJ2-5; TRBD2 aligns across 8 bases. CDR1 KGHSH and CDR2 LQKENI come from the germline V gene. Unmatched junction bases numbered 7, after V lost 0 bases and J lost 4 bases. The CDR3 has 16 residues.

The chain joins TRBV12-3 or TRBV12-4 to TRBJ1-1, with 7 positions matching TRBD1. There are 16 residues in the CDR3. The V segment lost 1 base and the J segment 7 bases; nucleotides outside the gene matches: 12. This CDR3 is CASSLERGGARIEAFF. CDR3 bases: TGTGCCAGCAGTTTAGAAAGAGGGGGCGCCAGGATTGAAGCTTTCTTT.

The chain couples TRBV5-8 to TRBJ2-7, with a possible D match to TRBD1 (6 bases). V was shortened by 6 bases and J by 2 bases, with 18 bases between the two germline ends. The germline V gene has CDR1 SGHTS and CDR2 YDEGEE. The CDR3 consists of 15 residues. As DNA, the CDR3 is TGTGCCAGCACTCGCTTCCGGGACAATCCCTACGAGCAGTACTTC. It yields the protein CASTRFRDNPYEQYF.

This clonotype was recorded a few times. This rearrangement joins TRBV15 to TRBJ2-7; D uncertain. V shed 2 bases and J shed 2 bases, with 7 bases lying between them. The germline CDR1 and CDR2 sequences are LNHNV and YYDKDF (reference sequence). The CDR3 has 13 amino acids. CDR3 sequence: CATSRSPAYEQYF. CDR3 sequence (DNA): TGTGCCACCAGCAGATCCCCAGCCTACGAGCAGTACTTC.